This T cell receptor (beta chain) was recorded in a study of molecular identifiers for immune sequencing clone quantification. Naive CD8 T cells, phenotype CD8+CD4-CCR7+CD45RA+, were sorted. TCRdb recomputed calls from the PCR reads with MiXCR, one row per CDR3 protein. The data hold 85,000 to 95,000 distinct CDR3 sequences, with around 20% observed a single time. This clonotype was seen repeatedly, ten times or more. The TCR was taken from a human donor in good health. Some libraries in this study had Jurkat cell RNA spiked in. Sequencing used naive CD8+ T cells from blood, with Jurkat cell RNA spiked in. As to subset: FACS-sorted CD8+CD4-CCR7+CD45RA+ naive T cells.

In nucleotides, the CDR3 is TGTGCCAGCAGCCAGACAGGGGGCAATCAGCCCCAGCATTTT. Its protein product is CASSQTGGNQPQHF. The V and J genes are TRBV3-1 and TRBJ1-5; 8 bases agree with TRBD1. V gave up 3 bases and J gave up 2 bases; unmatched junction bases: 0. CDR1 and CDR2 (germline): LGHDT, YNNKEL (reference sequence). The CDR3 length is 14 residues.